Below, 22 T cell receptor beta chains from the same sample are listed, as sequenced in a study of OX40 agonist ivuxolimab in advanced cancers. The repertoire was sequenced with immunoSEQ multiplex PCR; TCRdb's copy has only in-frame clones and lacks some. The table records 70,000 to 85,000 clones, about 88% of them present only once. The sequencing here drew on CD4+ or CD8+ T cells sorted from blood, taken in a trial of the OX40 agonist ivuxolimab. The receptor source for this set is an adult with an advanced solid tumor such as melanoma, head and neck, liver or kidney cancer.

The chain combines TRBV7-2 with TRBJ2-7; D is possibly TRBD1 (5 bases). Germline loops: CDR1 SGHTA, CDR2 FQGNSA. Trimming took off 2 bases at V and 3 bases at J, with 8 bases between the two ends. The CDR3 sequence is 13 residues long. The CDR3 loop reads CASSLWGGYEQYF. In DNA, the CDR3 is TGTGCCAGCAGCTTATGGGGCGGCTACGAGCAGTACTTC.

This rearrangement joins TRBV11-3 to TRBJ2-7; D is unclear. V was pared by 1 base and J by 0 bases, with 13 bases between. Germline V lookup: CDR1 SGHNT, CDR2 YENEEA. This CDR3 contains 16 residues. The CDR3 DNA sequence: TGTGCCAGCAGCTTAGTCCAGAGGCGGTTCTCCTACGAGCAGTACTTC. It encodes CASSLVQRRFSYEQYF.

This clone was seen once. This chain connects TRBV5-1 to TRBJ2-7; no reliable D call. There are 12 residues in the CDR3. Germline CDR1 SGHRS, CDR2 YFSETQ. The V and J ends lost 0 bases and 6 bases respectively, with 7 bases between them. CDR3 nucleotide sequence: TGCGCCAGCAGCTTGGTTCCGGGCGAGCAGTACTTC. Amino acid sequence: CASSLVPGEQYF. The variable domain in full, completed from reference TRBV5-1 and TRBJ2-7, reads KAGVTQTPRYLIKTRGQQVTLSCSPISGHRSVSWYQQTPGQGLQFLFEYFSETQRNKGNFPGRFSGRQFSNSRSEMNVSTLELGDSALYLCASSLVPGEQYFGPGTRLTVT.

The chain uses TRBV7-9 and TRBJ1-1; the match to TRBD1 covers 8 bases. Unmatched junction bases numbered 7, after V lost 3 bases and J lost 1 base. From germline, CDR1 is SEHNR and CDR2 FQNEAQ (reference sequence). This CDR3 spans 16 amino acids. The CDR3 reads CASSFVQGARNTEAFF. CDR3 in DNA: TGTGCCAGCAGCTTTGTCCAGGGGGCAAGGAACACTGAAGCTTTCTTT.

This sequence joins TRBV7-2 and TRBJ1-1; no clear D gene. Germline V gene data show CDR1 as SGHTA and CDR2 as FQGNSA. The CDR3 runs 14 residues. V lost 1 base and J lost 4, with 10 bases in between. This chain's CDR3 is CASSLVPGGTEAFF. DNA of the CDR3: TGTGCCAGCAGCTTAGTCCCTGGAGGCACTGAAGCTTTCTTT.

This chain links TRBV2 with TRBJ1-2; 9 bases are a match to TRBD1. The V gene's germline CDR1 is SNHLY and CDR2 FYNNEI. There are 12 residues in the CDR3. V was pared by 5 bases and J by 7 bases, with 2 bases of the junction left unmatched. CDR3 sequence: CASSPDRGGYTF. In DNA form, the CDR3 reads TGTGCCAGCAGTCCGGACAGGGGTGGCTACACCTTC.

The chain couples TRBV7-6 to TRBJ2-5; D call uncertain. V lost 0 bases and J lost 0, with 8 bases in between. The CDR3 extends over 15 amino acids. The germline V gene has CDR1 SGHVS and CDR2 FNYEAQ. CDR3 nucleotides: TGTGCCAGCAGCTTAGCGTCCGGTTACCAAGAGACCCAGTACTTC. It yields the protein CASSLASGYQETQYF. Complete variable domain (other parts from reference TRBV7-6 and TRBJ2-5): GAGVSQSPRYKVTKRGQDVALRCDPISGHVSLYWYRQALGQGPEFLTYFNYEAQQDKSGLPNDRFSAERPEGSISTLTIQRTEQRDSAMYRCASSLASGYQETQYFGPGTRLLVL.

The chain carries TRBV6-1 and TRBJ1-1; D is ambiguous. The V and J ends lost 3 bases and 2 bases respectively, with 7 bases between them. The length of the CDR3 is 13 residues. Germline V gene data show CDR1 as MNHNS and CDR2 as SASEGT. The CDR3 DNA is TGTGCCAGCAGTGATGATTTTAACACTGAAGCTTTCTTT. Translated: CASSDDFNTEAFF.

The chain is built from TRBV7-9 and TRBJ2-5; 7 nucleotides line up with TRBD2. The CDR3 is 14 amino acids. V lost 2 bases to trimming and J lost 2 bases; unmatched junction nucleotides: 2. CDR1 and CDR2 (germline): SEHNR, FQNEAQ (reference sequence). The CDR3 DNA sequence: TGTGCCAGCAGCTTAAATAGCGGGCAAGAGACCCAGTACTTC. Translated: CASSLNSGQETQYF.

In nucleotides, the CDR3 is TGTGCCAGCTCACCTACTAGCGGCATCTCCTACAATGAGCAGTTCTTC. This gives the protein CASSPTSGISYNEQFF. This chain uses TRBV18 with TRBJ2-1; 8 bases fit TRBD2. The ends lost 3 bases at V and 0 bases at J; junction bases unmatched: 4. CDR1 is KGHSH, CDR2 LQKENI, per germline. This CDR3 region has 16 residues.

The CDR3 sequence is CASSLGSLSYEQYF. The CDR3 bases are TGTGCCAGCAGCTTAGGGTCCCTCTCCTACGAGCAGTACTTC. The chain recombines TRBV7-2 with TRBJ2-7; D not certain. The V end lost 1 base, the J end lost 0 bases, and 7 bases lay between the germline ends. This CDR3 is 14 amino acids long. Germline CDR1 and CDR2: SGHTA and FQGNSA.

The chain recombines TRBV5-1 with TRBJ1-4, with unresolved D. V lost 0 bases and J lost 0, with 3 bases in between. The CDR3 spans 14 residues. Germline V gives CDR1 SGHRS, CDR2 YFSETQ. CDR3 sequence: CASSLGPTNEKLFF. The CDR3 DNA is TGCGCCAGCAGCTTGGGTCCAACTAATGAAAAACTGTTTTTT.

The chain has TRBV5-6 and TRBJ1-2, with 10 bases fitting TRBD1. This CDR3 spans 17 amino acids. The V gene end was trimmed by 2 bases and the J gene end by 4 bases; junction bases not matched to a gene: 11. Looked up from germline, CDR1 is SGHDT and CDR2 is YYEEEE. DNA for the CDR3: TGTGCCAGCAGCTTAAGACAGGGGGCGCTGGGGGCCTATGGCTACACCTTC. This sequence encodes CASSLRQGALGAYGYTF.

V is TRBV7-9 and J is TRBJ2-3, with TRBD2 matching 7 bases. Germline CDR1 SEHNR, CDR2 FQNEAQ (reference sequence). The CDR3 loop spans 14 amino acids. Trimming took 6 bases from V and 9 from J; bases not matched to a gene: 12. CDR3 region: CASRGGRPHETQYF. The CDR3, as DNA: TGTGCCAGCAGGGGGGGGAGGCCTCACGAAACGCAGTATTTT.

This chain links TRBV5-4 with TRBJ2-7; 7 nucleotides match TRBD1. This CDR3 spans 16 amino acids. Looked up from germline, CDR1 is SGHNT and CDR2 is YYREEE (reference sequence). The V segment lost 2 bases and the J segment 2 bases; nucleotides outside the gene matches: 10. This CDR3 is CASSFLTGDLPYEQYF. The DNA for the CDR3 is TGTGCCAGCAGCTTTCTCACAGGGGATTTACCCTACGAGCAGTACTTC. The variable domain in full, completed from reference TRBV5-4 and TRBJ2-7, reads ETGVTQSPTHLIKTRGQQVTLRCSSQSGHNTVSWYQQALGQGPQFIFQYYREEENGRGNFPPRFSGLQFPNYSSELNVNALELDDSALYLCASSFLTGDLPYEQYFGPGTRLTVT.

J is TRBJ2-1 and V is TRBV10-1, with D perhaps matching TRBD2 (5 bases). The CDR3 consists of 16 residues. Trimming removed 3 bases from V and 5 bases from J, with 17 bases in between. CDR1 and CDR2 from the germline V gene are WNHNN and SYGVQD (reference sequence). The CDR3 here is CASSDPASRSNNEQFF. DNA for the CDR3: TGCGCCAGCAGTGACCCGGCTAGCAGATCCAACAATGAGCAGTTCTTC.

The table lists this clone with a few counts. The chain has TRBV6-6 and TRBJ2-1; 7 bases line up with TRBD1. This CDR3 has 14 amino acids. Looked up from germline, CDR1 is MNHNY and CDR2 is SVGAGI (reference sequence). V lost 6 bases and J lost 7; bases outside the gene matches: 9. CDR3 sequence reads: CASRKQGTENEQFF. The CDR3 DNA follows: TGTGCCAGCAGGAAACAGGGGACGGAGAATGAGCAGTTCTTC.

The V call is TRBV5-1, the J call TRBJ2-3; 8 bases agree with TRBD2. This CDR3 spans 15 amino acids. After removal of 10 bases from V and 0 bases from J, the junction contained 10 bases not matched to a gene. CDR1 and CDR2 from the germline V gene are SGHRS and YFSETQ. The CDR3 DNA sequence: TGCGCCGGCGCAACTAGCGGACTTAGCACAGATACGCAGTATTTT. It yields the protein CAGATSGLSTDTQYF.

V gene TRBV18 combines with J gene TRBJ2-1, with D perhaps TRBD2 (6 bases). This CDR3 is built from 13 residues. V shed 0 bases and J shed 12 bases, with 12 bases lying between them. Germline CDR1 and CDR2: KGHSH and LQKENI. The CDR3 loop is CASSPPGTLGQFF. CDR3 coding DNA: TGTGCCAGCTCACCACCAGGGACTCTGGGGCAGTTCTTC.

The J gene is TRBJ2-5, the V gene TRBV5-1; D is possibly TRBD1 or TRBD2 (5 bases each). Trimming left V 4 bases short and J 1 base short, with 11 bases between. From germline, CDR1 is SGHRS and CDR2 YFSETQ. This CDR3 is built from 14 residues. This CDR3 reads CASSPPGLQETQYF. CDR3 sequence (DNA): TGCGCCAGCAGCCCACCGGGGCTCCAAGAGACCCAGTACTTC.

This clone was seen a single time. This sequence joins TRBV7-2 and TRBJ2-3, with 8 bases identical to TRBD2. Germline loops: CDR1 SGHTA, CDR2 FQGNSA. CDR3 length: 14 residues. Unmatched junction bases numbered 2, after V lost 5 bases and J lost 1 base. The CDR3 DNA reads as TGTGCCAGCAGCCTTAGCGGGGGCACAGATACGCAGTATTTT. Translated, it gives CASSLSGGTDTQYF.

The J gene is TRBJ2-3, the V gene TRBV11-3; 16 nucleotides match TRBD2. The CDR3 extends over 20 amino acids. V lost 5 bases to trimming and J lost 2 bases; unmatched junction nucleotides: 13. Germline-derived CDR1 and CDR2 are SGHNT and YENEEA. The CDR3 is CASSQPPGTSGGDDTDTQYF. CDR3 nucleotide sequence: TGTGCCAGCAGCCAGCCCCCCGGGACTAGCGGGGGGGATGACACAGATACGCAGTATTTT.